This T cell receptor beta chain was recorded in a study of long-term antiretroviral therapy in people with HIV (dated by TCRdb to between 2021 and 2022). Turning to the overall study: The earliest samples were collected roughly a decade before the 2015 WHO recommendation for immediate ART, at a time when ART was usually postponed until CD4 counts fell. This retrospective serial study examined whether starting ART and sustained HIV suppression were associated with changes in the composition and diversity of the TRB repertoire in peripheral blood. From over 25 adults with confirmed HIV infection, the cohort provided 192 cryopreserved PBMC samples, gathered serially across a mean of around six years (range 1-12). Of the roughly 27 participants with HIV, 10 to 11 were female. No cross-contamination during QIAcube processing turned up in test extractions that ran a monoclonal T-cell line alongside 30 to 35 polyclonal samples. Broad study findings and their caveats: Narrower CDR3 length ranges were observed in HIV repertoires than in controls, and an antigen-experienced repertoire with only a slight naive shift after ART was suggested by the network structure. Because pre-ART samples had limited cell numbers, profiling was done on unsorted PBMC rather than on sorted CD4+ and CD8+ T cells. No data were available on ART adherence, viral resistance or therapy changes, limiting inferences about post-ART repertoire changes. A significant increase in TRB diversity was found to be associated with ART initiation, although TRB diversity was observed to remain significantly below that of transplant donor controls even after long-term ART. The samples span the years 2004 to 2017, and the ART regimens used at that time may not be as effective as current regimens. Limited PBMC availability meant only the TCR beta chain was sequenced, without alpha chain pairing. The repertoire was dominated across all time points by expanded TRB clones identified before ART initiation, although this dominance was seen to fluctuate and to decrease in many PLHIV after ART.

CDR1 and CDR2, per the germline V gene (reference sequence), are LNHDA and SQIVND. V is clipped by 5 bases and J by 4 bases, and the sequence between their germline boundaries is 7 bases long. Taken from cysteine to phenylalanine, the CDR3 has 12 residues. The kept DNA is CDR3 alone, 36 bases in frame from the first base. About this clone: No antigen is known for it. Per-nucleotide qualities are absent, and no much larger clonotype sits a single base away.

Participants were included only if at least one PBMC sample before ART initiation and at least two post-ART samples were available. Every participant with HIV received treatment in the United States of America. Before DNA extraction, cryopreserved samples of about 1-11 million PBMC were thawed and then washed. At the time of the earliest PBMC sample, participants with HIV were aged between about 23 and 55 years. PBMC samples from each participant spanned 1-4 timepoints before ART initiation and 2-8 timepoints after ART initiation, with a median of 7 samples. Serial HIV viral load, CD4+ T-cell count, ART history and demographic data were obtained for every participant. Genomic DNA was extracted from unsorted PBMC with a Qiagen kit on a QIAcube, with processing performed in batches of 12 samples. The immunoSEQ hsTCRB v3.0 assay was used at survey level resolution for TRB variable region sequencing. The targeted TRB sequencing depth was roughly 40,000-55,000 T-cell genomes per sample. Pooled TRB libraries were sequenced on an Illumina MiSeq with a v3 150-cycle kit. As for the authors' bioinformatics: Repertoire analysis was performed in R inside a reproducible Nextflow workflow that covered QC, data transformation and analysis. LymphoSeq2, an R package for AIRR-Seq data exploration, was used to implement custom analyses. A handful of samples that produced fewer than 5000 total TRB sequences were removed, so 180 or so HIV repertoires were analyzed. Among the approximately 190 retained HIV repertoires, some 59 were collected before ART initiation and 129 after ART initiation. Repertoires were downsampled to 5000 TRB nucleotide sequences, with summary statistics averaged over 100 downsampling iterations. TRB sequences were retained for analysis only if CDR3 regions of at least seven amino acids were present. Diversity was assessed using a clonality score derived from Shannon entropy and using the Gini coefficient. In the repertoire networks, any two of the top 5000 CDR3 amino acid sequences were connected whenever the two sequences differed by an edit distance of one. For TRB CDR3 amino acid sequences, GLIPH2 was used to predict antigen specificity groups and MHC restriction. CDR3 amino acid sequences were matched against VDJdb and McPAS-TCR to flag known CMV, EBV, HIV or tissue antigen associations. Pre-ART, post-ART and control groups were compared with Wilcoxon signed-rank tests and Holm-Bonferroni correction. TCRdb holds this immuneACCESS table with in-frame rearrangements only. Some clones are missing; in checked studies, unresolved V genes explain under half, and the rest has no known cause. V, J and clone size derive from that table, while D and trimming were established from the DNA sequence. This sample lists more than 35,000 clones; approximately 85% were detected once. Together, the top ten hold over 9.5% of the sample.

The sequenced sample was unsorted PBMCs, obtained 2.2 years after starting antiretroviral therapy. The chain is encoded by TRBV19 joined to TRBJ2-3; the D gene is not confidently resolved. This receptor was obtained from a man aged 18 to 29 with HIV. The DNA sequence is TGTGCCAGTAGTTTCGGTTCAGATACGCAGTATTTT. Its protein reads: CASSFGSDTQYF.